One sample yielded the 27 T cell receptor beta chains listed below, sequenced in a study of T cells in localized non-small cell lung cancer. Clones were read by immunoSEQ multiplex PCR, and TCRdb kept only the in-frame ones, dropping some. The sample yields roughly 61,000 clones, roughly four fifths seen once. Sequencing used PBMCs, obtained before any cancer treatment. The receptors stem from a man aged 40 to 69 with stage II lung adenocarcinoma.

The rearrangement links TRBV6-5 to TRBJ1-2, with D perhaps TRBD1 (6 bases). This CDR3 has 12 residues. V was clipped by 4 bases and J by 10 bases, with 13 bases between them. Germline V gives CDR1 MNHEY, CDR2 SVGAGI. The CDR3 region is CASSSPTGIYTF. CDR3 coding DNA: TGTGCCAGCAGTTCCCCTACAGGGATCTACACCTTC.

This clone appeared a few times. The chain couples TRBV5-4 to TRBJ1-1; D is unresolved. Germline CDR1 and CDR2: SGHNT and YYREEE (reference sequence). Trimming left V 5 bases short and J 0 bases short, with 11 bases between. The CDR3 has 14 residues. CDR3 sequence (DNA): TGTGCCAGCAGTTCCACATCCATGAACACTGAAGCTTTCTTT. Amino acids: CASSSTSMNTEAFF.

CDR3 sequence reads: CASSSFDRGEKLFF. The CDR3 DNA reads as TGTGCCAGCAGCTCCTTCGACAGGGGTGAAAAACTGTTTTTT. The chain has TRBV5-4 and TRBJ1-4; TRBD1 agrees at 8 bases. The CDR3 extends over 14 amino acids. The ends lost 3 bases at V and 7 bases at J; junction bases unmatched: 5. Germline V gene data show CDR1 as SGHNT and CDR2 as YYREEE (reference sequence).

The rearrangement uses TRBV7-6 and TRBJ2-7, with D possibly TRBD1 on 6 matching bases. CDR3 size: 12 residues. In germline, CDR1 is SGHVS, CDR2 FNYEAQ. Trimming shortened V by 7 bases and J by 6 bases, and 13 bases separated the two germline ends. CDR3 in DNA: TGTGCCAGCAATCTCAGGGGTGGCGAGCAGTACTTC. This translates into CASNLRGGEQYF.

For this clone: The sample holds other DNA sequences that translate to the same CDR3. V gene TRBV5-1 combines with J gene TRBJ2-1, with D unresolved. The CDR3 covers 15 residues. V was cut by 0 bases and J by 4 bases, with 11 bases left in between. Germline V CDR1 and CDR2: SGHRS, YFSETQ. The CDR3 loop is CASSLVGEYYNEQFF. For the CDR3, the DNA is TGCGCCAGCAGCTTGGTAGGAGAGTATTACAATGAGCAGTTCTTC.

This chain uses TRBV19 with TRBJ1-2; TRBD1 might be the D (5 bases). There are 16 residues in the CDR3. Per germline, CDR1 LNHDA and CDR2 SQIVND (reference sequence). The V end was cut by 5 bases, the J end by 8 bases, with 24 bases between. The CDR3: CASSPLRRQGDLGYTF. In DNA, the CDR3 is TGTGCCAGTAGTCCTCTTAGGCGGCAGGGAGATTTAGGCTACACCTTC.

This chain links TRBV6-1 with TRBJ2-7, with 7 bases matching TRBD1. The germline CDR1 and CDR2 sequences are MNHNS and SASEGT. V lost 5 bases to trimming and J lost 3 bases; unmatched junction nucleotides: 7. This CDR3 region has 14 residues. The CDR3 DNA follows: TGTGCCAGCAGTCCGATAGGGACAGTCTACGAGCAGTACTTC. It yields the protein CASSPIGTVYEQYF.

The chain joins TRBV30 to TRBJ2-7; 8 positions agree with TRBD2. The germline CDR1 and CDR2 sequences are GTSNPN and SVGIG (reference sequence). The CDR3 contains 14 residues. V dropped 6 bases and J dropped 2; count of bases not matched to a gene: 9. The CDR3 loop reads CACLGSGGAYEQYF. In DNA form, the CDR3 reads TGTGCCTGTCTCGGAAGCGGGGGAGCCTACGAGCAGTACTTC.

The gene calls are TRBV5-4 and TRBJ2-7; no clear D gene. V dropped 8 bases and J dropped 0 bases, with 18 bases sitting between them. Per germline, CDR1 SGHNT and CDR2 YYREEE (reference sequence). The CDR3 covers 15 residues. CDR3 DNA: TGTGCCAGTAGCCAAGAGTCTGTTAGCTCCTACGAGCAGTACTTC. Protein sequence: CASSQESVSSYEQYF.

The chain recombines TRBV6-1 with TRBJ1-1; D unresolved. CDR3 size: 15 residues. V was trimmed by 4 bases and J by 0 bases, leaving 12 bases between them. The germline CDR1 and CDR2 sequences are MNHNS and SASEGT. This CDR3 reads CASSARVRMNTEAFF. The CDR3 DNA reads TGTGCCAGCAGTGCTAGGGTGCGTATGAACACTGAAGCTTTCTTT.

The V gene is TRBV29-1, the J gene TRBJ2-1; 9 bases align to TRBD1. There are 16 residues in the CDR3. Germline-derived CDR1 and CDR2 are SQVTM and ANQGSEA. V was clipped by 6 bases and J by 7 bases; unmatched bases: 16. The CDR3 DNA reads as TGCAGCGTCGGACAGGGGACGCGGCCCAGGGAGAATGAGCAGTTCTTC. This sequence encodes CSVGQGTRPRENEQFF.

This clone has only one observation. This chain uses TRBV2 with TRBJ1-3; D ambiguous. V was shortened by 2 bases and J by 0 bases, with 8 bases between the two germline ends. Per the germline V gene, CDR1 is SNHLY and CDR2 is FYNNEI. The CDR3 spans 15 residues. The CDR3: CASSEFGSSGNTIYF. CDR3 in DNA: TGTGCCAGCAGTGAATTTGGGAGCTCTGGAAACACCATATATTTT.

CDR3 DNA: TGTGCCAGCAGTCCCTTCCCCCCAAACACCATATATTTT. Translating gives CASSPFPPNTIYF. The rearrangement joins TRBV6-5 to TRBJ1-3; D ambiguous. Deletions cut 5 bases from V and 6 bases from J, with 11 bases between. The CDR3 runs 13 residues. Germline assignment: CDR1 MNHEY and CDR2 SVGAGI.

This CDR3 is CASSLKRQGPYEQYF. The CDR3 DNA reads as TGTGCCAGCAGCTTGAAGAGACAGGGACCCTACGAGCAGTACTTC. The J gene is TRBJ2-7, the V gene TRBV5-6; 7 bases are a match to TRBD1. Trimming cost V 1 base and J 2 bases; bases outside gene matches: 6. Germline CDR1 and CDR2: SGHDT and YYEEEE. The CDR3 has 15 residues.

The chain is built from TRBV5-1 and TRBJ2-3, with TRBD1 matching over 10 bases. The CDR3 spans 15 residues. The trim removed 8 bases at V and 1 base at J, leaving 7 bases unmatched. Germline CDR1 and CDR2: SGHRS and YFSETQ. The CDR3 DNA reads TGCGCCAGTTCCACCGGGACAGGGGGCACAGATACGCAGTATTTT. This codes for CASSTGTGGTDTQYF. Supplemented by reference TRBV5-1 and TRBJ2-3, the full variable domain reads KAGVTQTPRYLIKTRGQQVTLSCSPISGHRSVSWYQQTPGQGLQFLFEYFSETQRNKGNFPGRFSGRQFSNSRSEMNVSTLELGDSALYLCASSTGTGGTDTQYFGPGTRLTVL.

The chain recombines TRBV29-1 with TRBJ2-7, with TRBD1 as a possible D gene (5 bases). The CDR3 is 13 amino acids. The V end was cut by 4 bases, the J end by 2 bases, with 12 bases between. The germline CDR1 and CDR2 sequences are SQVTM and ANQGSEA. The CDR3 spells CSVGSQGPYEQYF. The CDR3 DNA is TGCAGCGTTGGGAGCCAGGGTCCCTACGAGCAGTACTTC.

V usage is TRBV19 and J usage is TRBJ2-6; 10 positions match TRBD1. V lost 4 bases to trimming and J lost 1 base; unmatched junction nucleotides: 10. The CDR3 length is 19 residues. In germline, CDR1 is LNHDA, CDR2 SQIVND (reference sequence). Written as DNA, the CDR3 is TGTGCCAGTAGTAAACGCCCGGGACAGGGGAGGTCTGGGGCCAACGTCCTGACTTTC. This codes for CASSKRPGQGRSGANVLTF.

The chain is built from TRBV29-1 and TRBJ1-1; 9 bases are shared with TRBD1. Germline V gene sequence: CDR1 SQVTM, CDR2 ANQGSEA. The V and J ends lost 7 bases and 4 bases, in that order; junction bases with no gene match: 4. The CDR3 is 12 amino acids. The CDR3 spells CSARTGATEAFF. For the CDR3, the DNA is TGCAGCGCCAGGACAGGGGCCACTGAAGCTTTCTTT.

The chain joins TRBV5-1 to TRBJ1-3, with D maybe TRBD1 (5 bases). This CDR3 has 14 residues. V lost 4 bases and J lost 8, with 16 bases in between. Germline V gene lookup returns CDR1 SGHRS and CDR2 YFSETQ. CDR3: CASSPDSGTDTIYF. CDR3 nucleotide sequence: TGCGCCAGCAGCCCCGATTCTGGGACGGACACCATATATTTT.

This clone was seen only a few times. The V gene is TRBV10-3, the J gene TRBJ2-1; possible D gene TRBD2, 5 bases. V lost 6 bases, J lost 5 bases, and 14 bases lay in between. CDR1 and CDR2 (germline): ENHRY, SYGVKD. This CDR3 has 14 amino acids. The CDR3 reads CAISGLKDNNEQFF. DNA for the CDR3: TGTGCCATCAGCGGACTGAAAGATAACAATGAGCAGTTCTTC.

The chain has TRBV6-5 and TRBJ1-5, with D possibly TRBD1 on 6 matching bases. The CDR3 has 15 amino acids. V lost 0 bases, J lost 7 bases, and 13 bases lay in between. Germline CDR1 reads MNHEY; CDR2 reads SVGAGI. DNA of the CDR3: TGTGCCAGCAGTTACTCGAGGGCAGGGGTACAGCCCCAGCATTTT. Protein: CASSYSRAGVQPQHF.

The rearrangement uses TRBV11-2 and TRBJ1-5; D gene uncertain. Trimming shortened V by 3 bases and J by 9 bases, and 15 bases separated the two germline ends. The CDR3 contains 14 residues. In germline, CDR1 is SGHAT, CDR2 FQNNGV. CDR3 region: CASSFGQAIGPQHF. Here the CDR3 DNA reads TGTGCCAGCAGCTTCGGCCAGGCCATCGGGCCCCAGCATTTT. Full variable domain (rest looked up from reference TRBV11-2 and TRBJ1-5): EAGVAQSPRYKIIEKRQSVAFWCNPISGHATLYWYQQILGQGPKLLIQFQNNGVVDDSQLPKDRFSAERLKGVDSTLKIQPAKLEDSAVYLCASSFGQAIGPQHFGDGTRLSIL.

The J gene is TRBJ1-1, the V gene TRBV9; TRBD1 is a possible D gene (6 bases). Trimming left V 4 bases short and J 7 bases short, with 20 bases between. Looked up from germline, CDR1 is SGDLS and CDR2 is YYNGEE. The CDR3 length is 15 residues. CDR3 nucleotides: TGTGCCAGCAGCCCGCGTACAGGGTCAGTTGGTGAAGCTTTCTTT. Translation gives CASSPRTGSVGEAFF.

The J gene is TRBJ1-1, the V gene TRBV4-3; 7 bases match TRBD1. Germline V gene lookup returns CDR1 LGHNA and CDR2 YSLEER. Trimming at V came to 3 bases and at J to 6 bases, leaving 10 bases not matched to a gene. The CDR3 loop spans 15 amino acids. In DNA form, the CDR3 reads TGCGCCAGCAGCCACAGACAGGGAGGAAGGGCTGAAGCTTTCTTT. It is translated as CASSHRQGGRAEAFF.

This clone is a singleton in its sample. V usage is TRBV13 and J usage is TRBJ1-2; D is perhaps TRBD1 (5 bases). CDR3 size: 15 residues. V lost 5 bases and J 4 bases, leaving 17 bases between the germline ends. Germline-derived CDR1 and CDR2 are PRHDT and FYEKMQ (reference sequence). The DNA for the CDR3 is TGTGCCAGCAGCCGTTCGGCGAGAGGGGTCTATGGCTACACCTTC. Translated: CASSRSARGVYGYTF.

The V call is TRBV5-8, the J call TRBJ1-5, with D perhaps matching TRBD1 (5 bases). The CDR3 loop spans 17 amino acids. V lost 5 bases, J lost 2 bases, and 20 bases lay in between. The germline gives CDR1 SGHTS, CDR2 YDEGEE. CDR3 DNA sequence: TGTGCCAGCAGTATGCTCCGGGACCCAGTGGGCAATCAGCCCCAGCATTTT. It is translated as CASSMLRDPVGNQPQHF.

This sequence joins TRBV5-4 and TRBJ2-7; 7 bases are a match to TRBD1. V gave up 2 bases and J gave up 4 bases; unmatched junction bases: 0. The V gene's germline CDR1 is SGHNT and CDR2 YYREEE (reference sequence). The CDR3 covers 12 residues. In nucleotides, the CDR3 is TGTGCCAGCAGCTTACAGGGGTACGAGCAGTACTTC. The encoded protein is CASSLQGYEQYF.